Listed below are T cell receptor beta chains from one sample, sequenced in a study of T cells in Graves' hyperthyroidism and ophthalmopathy. TCRdb re-derived calls from the multiplex PCR reads in MiXCR, one entry per CDR3 protein. The data contain 300,000 to 450,000 distinct CDR3 sequences, about 18% of them singletons. Specimen: blood. The source of these receptors is a man between 18 and 35 years old with Graves' ophthalmopathy. CDR3s include the opening cysteine and the closing phenylalanine or tryptophan. A D gene is named only where the DNA matches it firmly.

length: 16; V: TRBV6-9; D: TRBD2; J: TRBJ2-7; CDR3: CASSLLGLAENYEQYF
length: 18; V: TRBV15; D: .; J: TRBJ2-5; CDR3: CATSRDTRPRLALETQYF
length: 17; V: TRBV4-1; D: .; J: TRBJ1-5; CDR3: CASSPTLGGLSNQPQHF
length: 16; V: TRBV10-3; D: TRBD2; J: TRBJ2-3; CDR3: CASSPGLAGPLGTQYF
length: 15; V: TRBV7-3; D: .; J: TRBJ2-7; CDR3: CASRVRHPPAYEQYF
length: 16; V: TRBV4-1; D: .; J: TRBJ2-5; CDR3: CASSQDPPGVGETQYF
length: 15; V: TRBV6-2/TRBV6-3; D: TRBD1; J: TRBJ1-6; CDR3: CASRASGTVNSPLHF
length: 15; V: TRBV4-1; D: .; J: TRBJ2-1; CDR3: CASSQEGLAGNEQFF
length: 15; V: TRBV9; D: .; J: TRBJ1-2; CDR3: CASTRGGPTNYGYTF
length: 15; V: TRBV3-1; D: TRBD1; J: TRBJ2-1; CDR3: CASSQEQGAYNEQFF
length: 13; V: TRBV18; D: .; J: TRBJ1-1; CDR3: CASSPQVDTEAFF
length: 13; V: TRBV2; D: TRBD1; J: TRBJ1-4; CDR3: CASSGQGLPKLFF
length: 16; V: TRBV11-2; D: .; J: TRBJ1-2; CDR3: CASSPVTSPGPYGYTF
length: 15; V: TRBV19; D: TRBD1; J: TRBJ1-1; CDR3: CASSAVLQGDTEAFF
length: 16; V: TRBV5-1; D: .; J: TRBJ1-1; CDR3: CASSLAPGPGNTEAFF
length: 13; V: TRBV20-1; D: .; J: TRBJ2-7; CDR3: CSARSGGFYEQYF
length: 16; V: TRBV6-1; D: .; J: TRBJ1-5; CDR3: CASSHRDPDFNQPQHF
length: 14; V: TRBV6-1; D: .; J: TRBJ1-1; CDR3: CASKRDSWNTEAFF
length: 12; V: TRBV28; D: .; J: TRBJ2-7; CDR3: CASTNPAYEQYF
length: 15; V: TRBV6-1; D: TRBD2; J: TRBJ2-7; CDR3: CASTPTGGIPYEQYF
length: 15; V: TRBV19; D: .; J: TRBJ1-5; CDR3: CASSIGAYSNQPQHF
length: 13; V: TRBV7-9; D: .; J: TRBJ1-1; CDR3: CASSLGGITEAFF
length: 14; V: TRBV3-1; D: TRBD1; J: TRBJ2-7; CDR3: CASSQTGGSYEQYF
length: 17; V: TRBV6-2/TRBV6-3; D: .; J: TRBJ1-4; CDR3: CASSPDSLAGYNEKLFF
length: 15; V: TRBV10-3; D: .; J: TRBJ2-7; CDR3: CAISFGGDRSYEQYF
length: 18; V: TRBV7-9; D: TRBD2; J: TRBJ2-3; CDR3: CASSRDSSGGFSTDTQYF
length: 14; V: TRBV7-2; D: .; J: TRBJ1-5; CDR3: CASSAGRAGQPQHF
length: 15; V: TRBV5-1; D: .; J: TRBJ2-2; CDR3: CASSLDTPNTGELFF
length: 15; V: TRBV27; D: .; J: TRBJ2-5; CDR3: CASSSADSFEETQYF
length: 17; V: TRBV6-1; D: TRBD1; J: TRBJ2-1; CDR3: CASSLSSLLDRENEQFF
length: 15; V: TRBV7-6; D: .; J: TRBJ1-1; CDR3: CASSLSEPGGTEAFF
length: 13; V: TRBV2; D: .; J: TRBJ1-6; CDR3: CASDSLSFSPLHF
length: 16; V: TRBV12-3/TRBV12-4; D: .; J: TRBJ1-3; CDR3: CASSLAPMSSGNTIYF
length: 12; V: TRBV7-9; D: TRBD1; J: TRBJ2-7; CDR3: CASSGQGIEQYF